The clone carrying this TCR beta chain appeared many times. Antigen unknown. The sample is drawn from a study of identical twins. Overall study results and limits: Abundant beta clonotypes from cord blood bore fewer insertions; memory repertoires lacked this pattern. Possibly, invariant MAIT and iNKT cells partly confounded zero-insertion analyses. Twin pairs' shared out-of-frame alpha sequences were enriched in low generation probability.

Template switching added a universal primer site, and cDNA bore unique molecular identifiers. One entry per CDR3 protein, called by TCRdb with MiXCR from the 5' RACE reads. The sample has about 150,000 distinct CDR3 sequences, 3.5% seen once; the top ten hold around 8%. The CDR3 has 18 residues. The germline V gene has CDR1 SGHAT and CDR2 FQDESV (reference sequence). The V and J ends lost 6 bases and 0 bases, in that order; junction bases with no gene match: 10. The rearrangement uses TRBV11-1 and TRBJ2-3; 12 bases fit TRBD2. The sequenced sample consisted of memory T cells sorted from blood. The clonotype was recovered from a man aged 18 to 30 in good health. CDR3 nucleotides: TGTGCCAGCAGGCGAGGACTAGCGGGACCCCTTAGCACAGATACGCAGTATTTT. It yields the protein CASRRGLAGPLSTDTQYF.